This T cell receptor (beta chain) was recovered during a study of OX40 agonist ivuxolimab in advanced cancers. V was clipped by 4 bases and J by 4 bases; unmatched bases: 8. The length of the CDR3 is 16 residues. The germline V gene encodes CDR1 SGHTA and CDR2 FQGTGA. The data were produced by immunoSEQ multiplex PCR, yet TCRdb's version contains in-frame clones alone and is incomplete. The table records about 70,000 clones, approximately 90% of them present only once. This sample comprised CD4+ or CD8+ T cells sorted from blood, obtained in a trial of the OX40 agonist ivuxolimab. This receptor was obtained from an adult with an advanced solid tumor such as melanoma, head and neck, liver or kidney cancer. The gene calls are TRBV7-3 and TRBJ1-4; TRBD1 matches 8 bases. The DNA for the CDR3 is TGTGCCAGCAGCTACCCACCGGGACAGGATAATGAAAAACTGTTTTTT. Its protein product is CASSYPPGQDNEKLFF.